The clone carrying this T cell receptor (beta chain) was observed a few times. This entry is derived from a study of identical twins. Using its own MiXCR run on the 5' RACE reads, TCRdb lists one record per CDR3 protein. The sample holds more than 400,000 distinct CDR3 sequences; 13% to 15% are singletons and the top ten take 0.44%. This CDR3 has 14 residues. Trimming pared 5 bases from V and 0 bases from J, leaving 10 bases between. Germline V gene sequence: CDR1 SGHRS, CDR2 YFSETQ. These data also formed part of another study, on yellow fever vaccine responses in identical twins. That study reports: Reportedly, the T cell response mounted by twins to vaccine seemed partly convergent, partly personalized.

This chain links TRBV5-1 with TRBJ2-3; the D gene is possibly TRBD1 (5 bases). The specimen was CD4+ T cells sorted from blood. The source of this sequence is a woman aged 18-35 years in good health. CDR3: CASRTRVSTDTQYF. CDR3 sequence (DNA): TGCGCCAGCAGGACCAGGGTGAGCACAGATACGCAGTATTTT.